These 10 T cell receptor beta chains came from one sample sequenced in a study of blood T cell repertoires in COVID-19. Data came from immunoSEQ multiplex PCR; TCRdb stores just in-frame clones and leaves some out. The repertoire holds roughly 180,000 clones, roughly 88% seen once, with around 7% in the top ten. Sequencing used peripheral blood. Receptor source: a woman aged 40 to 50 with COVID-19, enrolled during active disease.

CDR3 sequence reads: CARSLELTGGEGHEKLFF. CDR3 DNA: TGTGCCAGAAGCTTGGAACTCACAGGGGGCGAAGGGCATGAAAAACTGTTTTTT. V gene TRBV5-3 combines with J gene TRBJ1-4, with 9 nucleotides matching TRBD1. TRBV5-3 is placed among ORFs of uncertain function. J lost 6 bases, V lost 0 bases, and 12 bases had no gene match. This CDR3 contains 18 residues.

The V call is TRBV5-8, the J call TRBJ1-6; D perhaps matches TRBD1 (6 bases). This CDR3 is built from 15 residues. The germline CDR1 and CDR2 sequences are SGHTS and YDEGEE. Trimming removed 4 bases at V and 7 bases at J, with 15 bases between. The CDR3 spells CASSSSQGRNSPLHF. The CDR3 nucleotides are TGTGCCAGCAGCAGTTCACAGGGAAGGAATTCACCCCTCCACTTT.

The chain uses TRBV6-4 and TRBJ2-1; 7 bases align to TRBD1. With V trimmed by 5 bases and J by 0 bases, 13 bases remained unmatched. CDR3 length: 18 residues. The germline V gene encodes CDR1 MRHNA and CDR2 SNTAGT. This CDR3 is CASSPYSGTASSYNEQFF. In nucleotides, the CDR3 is TGTGCCAGCAGTCCCTATTCCGGGACAGCGAGCTCCTACAATGAGCAGTTCTTC.

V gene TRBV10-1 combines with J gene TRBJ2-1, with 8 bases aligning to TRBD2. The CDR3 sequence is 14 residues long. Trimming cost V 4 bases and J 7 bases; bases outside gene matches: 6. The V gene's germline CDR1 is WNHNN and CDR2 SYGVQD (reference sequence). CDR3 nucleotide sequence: TGCGCCAGCAGTGTAGCGGGGCTGGGGAATGAGCAGTTCTTC. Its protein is CASSVAGLGNEQFF.

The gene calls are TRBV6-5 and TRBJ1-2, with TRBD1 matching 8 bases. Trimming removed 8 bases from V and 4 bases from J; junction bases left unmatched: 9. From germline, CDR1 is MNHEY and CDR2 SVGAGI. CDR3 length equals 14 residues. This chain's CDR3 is CASGRTGRTYGYTF. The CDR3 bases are TGTGCCAGCGGAAGGACAGGGAGGACCTATGGCTACACCTTC.

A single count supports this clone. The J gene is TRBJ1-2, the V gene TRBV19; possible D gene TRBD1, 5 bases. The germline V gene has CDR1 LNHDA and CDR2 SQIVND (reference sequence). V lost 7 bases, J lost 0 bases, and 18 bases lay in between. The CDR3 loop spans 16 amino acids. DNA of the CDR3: TGTGCCAGTATCCCCGGGGGGTGGCCGCCTAACTATGGCTACACCTTC. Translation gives CASIPGGWPPNYGYTF.

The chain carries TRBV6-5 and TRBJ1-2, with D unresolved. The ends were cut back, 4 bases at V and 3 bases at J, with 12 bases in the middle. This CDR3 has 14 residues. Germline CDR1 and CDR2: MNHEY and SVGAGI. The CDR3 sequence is CASSSSTRDYGYTF. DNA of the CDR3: TGTGCCAGCAGTTCCTCCACGAGGGACTATGGCTACACCTTC.

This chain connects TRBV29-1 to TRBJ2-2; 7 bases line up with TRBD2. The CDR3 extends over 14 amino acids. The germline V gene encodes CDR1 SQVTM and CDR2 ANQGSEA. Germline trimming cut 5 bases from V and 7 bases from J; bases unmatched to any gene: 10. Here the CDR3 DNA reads TGCAGCGTTTCCCGGGGGGATCCCCGCGGGGAGCTGTTTTTT. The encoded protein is CSVSRGDPRGELFF.

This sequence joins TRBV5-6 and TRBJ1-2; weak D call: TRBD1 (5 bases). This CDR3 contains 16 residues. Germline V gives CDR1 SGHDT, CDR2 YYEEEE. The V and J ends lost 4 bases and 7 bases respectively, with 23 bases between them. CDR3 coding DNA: TGTGCCAGCAGCCCGGTGGGGGACCTCGCGGAGGGTGGCTACACCTTC. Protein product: CASSPVGDLAEGGYTF.

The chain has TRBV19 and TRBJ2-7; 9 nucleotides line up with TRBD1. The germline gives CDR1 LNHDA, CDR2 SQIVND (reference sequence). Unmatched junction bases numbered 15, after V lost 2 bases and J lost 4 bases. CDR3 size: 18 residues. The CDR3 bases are TGTGCCAGTAGTATAAGTTCGTCCGAGACAGGGGGTTTTTACGAGCAGTACTTC. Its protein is CASSISSSETGGFYEQYF.